The 2 T cell receptor beta chains given below trace back to one sample, sequenced in a study of cytomegalovirus exposure and HLA in healthy donors. Primers: 60 Vbeta forward and 13 Jbeta reverse. The table came from immunoSEQ multiplex PCR; TCRdb's copy has only in-frame clones and leaves some out. The data hold fewer than 200,000 clones, with roughly 80% observed a single time. Sequencing used PBMCs. The receptor set was obtained from a woman between 18 and 29 years old in good health and CMV-seronegative.

This rearrangement joins TRBV11-3 to TRBJ2-3, with D hard to call. The CDR3 has 13 amino acids. Germline V gene sequence: CDR1 SGHNT, CDR2 YENEEA. V gave up 5 bases and J gave up 5 bases, with 11 bases separating them. CDR3 DNA: TGTGCCAGCAGCCCCCGACACCTAGATACGCAGTATTTT. Encoded protein: CASSPRHLDTQYF.

This rearrangement joins TRBV9 to TRBJ1-3; D is unresolved. Germline-derived CDR1 and CDR2 are SGDLS and YYNGEE. Trimming stripped 0 bases from V and 0 bases from J, with 7 bases between. The CDR3 consists of 15 residues. The CDR3 protein is CASSVDRSSGNTIYF. CDR3 sequence (DNA): TGTGCCAGCAGCGTAGACAGATCCTCTGGAAACACCATATATTTT.